The next 22 T cell receptor beta chains were all read from a single sample in a study of blood T cell repertoires in COVID-19. The table came from immunoSEQ multiplex PCR; TCRdb's copy has only in-frame clones and leaves some out. The repertoire holds some 240,000 clones, with around 84% as singletons. Sequencing was done on a sample of peripheral blood. These receptor sequences come from a human donor in a cohort sampled during active COVID-19.

The chain has TRBV2 and TRBJ1-2; D perhaps matches TRBD1 (5 bases). The CDR3 is made up of 14 amino acids. Trimming shortened V by 3 bases and J by 4 bases, and 12 bases separated the two germline ends. The germline gives CDR1 SNHLY, CDR2 FYNNEI. CDR3 in amino acids: CASSDRGFGYGYTF. The DNA for the CDR3 is TGTGCCAGCAGTGATAGGGGCTTCGGCTATGGCTACACCTTC. The full variable domain, rest sourced from reference TRBV2 and TRBJ1-2, is EPEVTQTPSHQVTQMGQEVILRCVPISNHLYFYWYRQILGQKVEFLVSFYNNEISEKSEIFDDQFSVERPDGSNFTLKIRSTKLEDSAMYFCASSDRGFGYGYTFGSGTRLTVV.

This chain uses TRBV24-1 with TRBJ1-5; D perhaps matches TRBD1 (5 bases). From germline, CDR1 is KGHDR and CDR2 SFDVKD. Trimming left V 3 bases short and J 6 bases short, with 20 bases between. This CDR3 has 17 amino acids. This chain's CDR3 is CATSDAGTRAPSQPQHF. CDR3 bases: TGTGCCACCAGTGATGCGGGGACTCGGGCCCCCAGTCAGCCCCAGCATTTT.

J is TRBJ2-7 and V is TRBV6-5, with a tentative D call TRBD1 (5 bases). Deletions cut 4 bases from V and 2 bases from J, with 9 bases between. The CDR3 runs to 13 residues. Germline assignment: CDR1 MNHEY and CDR2 SVGAGI. The CDR3 nucleotides read TGTGCCAGCAGTTCACAGGTAACCTACGAGCAGTACTTC. It codes for CASSSQVTYEQYF.

The CDR3 here is CASSLDGAGSGKLFF. The CDR3 DNA is TGTGCCAGCAGCTTAGATGGGGCAGGGTCCGGAAAACTGTTTTTT. This rearrangement joins TRBV7-2 to TRBJ1-4; tentatively, D is TRBD1 (5 bases). The CDR3 sequence is 15 residues long. The V gene lost 1 base and the J gene lost 10 bases, with 16 bases spanning the gap. CDR1 SGHTA and CDR2 FQGNSA come from the germline V gene.

This clone was seen a handful of times. The V gene is TRBV24-1, the J gene TRBJ2-7, with D possibly TRBD2 on 6 matching bases. The CDR3 length is 16 residues. CDR1 is KGHDR, CDR2 SFDVKD, per germline. V lost 6 bases, J lost 5 bases, and 22 bases lay in between. CDR3 coding DNA: TGTGCCACCAGTAGTTCGGGGCTGCCCGGGAGACACGAGCAGTACTTC. Protein: CATSSSGLPGRHEQYF.

The rearrangement uses TRBV4-3 and TRBJ2-5; maybe TRBD2 (5 bases). The CDR3 covers 14 residues. V dropped 4 bases and J dropped 1 base, with 10 bases sitting between them. CDR1 is LGHNA, CDR2 YSLEER, per germline. DNA for the CDR3: TGCGCCAGCAGCCGCGCGGGCCGCCAAGAGACCCAGTACTTC. It encodes CASSRAGRQETQYF.

V gene TRBV6-5 combines with J gene TRBJ2-3, with TRBD2 matching over 9 bases. The CDR3 has 16 residues. Germline V CDR1 and CDR2: MNHEY, SVGAGI. The V gene end was trimmed by 3 bases and the J gene end by 3 bases; junction bases not matched to a gene: 7. This chain's CDR3 is CASSYGRGGLTDTQYF. CDR3 DNA sequence: TGTGCCAGCAGTTATGGGCGGGGGGGCCTTACAGATACGCAGTATTTT.

The chain combines TRBV5-6 with TRBJ1-2; unclear D gene. Deletions cut 6 bases from V and 3 bases from J, with 12 bases between. This CDR3 has 13 amino acids. The germline V gene encodes CDR1 SGHDT and CDR2 YYEEEE. CDR3 DNA: TGTGCCAGCAAGTTCACGGGGTACTATGGCTACACCTTC. Translating it yields CASKFTGYYGYTF.

The chain employs TRBV28 and TRBJ2-2, with D possibly TRBD1 on 5 matching bases. The ends were cut back, 6 bases at V and 10 bases at J, with 18 bases in the middle. CDR1 is MDHEN, CDR2 SYDVKM, per germline. The CDR3 has 14 residues. CDR3 in amino acids: CASSIFQNRQELFF. Here the CDR3 DNA reads TGTGCCAGCAGCATCTTCCAAAACAGGCAGGAGCTGTTTTTT. Combining the CDR3 with reference TRBV28 and TRBJ2-2 gives the whole variable domain DVKVTQSSRYLVKRTGEKVFLECVQDMDHENMFWYRQDPGLGLRLIYFSYDVKMKEKGDIPEGYSVSREKKERFSLILESASTNQTSMYLCASSIFQNRQELFFGEGSRLTVL.

This rearrangement joins TRBV29-1 to TRBJ1-4, with 10 bases aligning to TRBD1. Per the germline V gene, CDR1 is SQVTM and CDR2 is ANQGSEA. V trimming: 4 bases; J trimming: 0 bases; junction bases outside the gene matches: 8. The CDR3 spans 17 residues. CDR3 in amino acids: CSVATGGESATNEKLFF. Here the CDR3 DNA reads TGCAGCGTTGCGACAGGGGGCGAATCCGCAACTAATGAAAAACTGTTTTTT.

This chain joins TRBV27 and TRBJ1-1; no definite D call. V lost 10 bases and J 0 bases, leaving 21 bases between the germline ends. This CDR3 has 16 residues. Germline lookup yields CDR1 MNHEY and CDR2 SMNVEV (reference sequence). In DNA, the CDR3 is TGTGCCACCAAACCGGGATTCGAAGTCGTGAACACTGAAGCTTTCTTT. Amino acids: CATKPGFEVVNTEAFF.

The V gene is TRBV10-3, the J gene TRBJ2-1, with 7 bases aligning to TRBD2. The CDR3 has 13 residues. Per germline, CDR1 ENHRY and CDR2 SYGVKD. V gave up 4 bases and J gave up 6 bases; unmatched junction bases: 3. In DNA form, the CDR3 reads TGTGCCATCAGTGGGACTAGAACCAATGAGCAGTTCTTC. This sequence encodes CAISGTRTNEQFF.

This clone was counted once. The gene calls are TRBV18 and TRBJ2-7; D unclear. Germline V gene lookup returns CDR1 KGHSH and CDR2 LQKENI. The ends were cut back, 3 bases at V and 0 bases at J, with 9 bases in the middle. The CDR3 spans 14 residues. The CDR3 DNA follows: TGTGCCAGCTCACCGTCCGCGAACTCCTACGAGCAGTACTTC. It codes for CASSPSANSYEQYF. Based on the CDR3 plus reference TRBV18 and TRBJ2-7, the full variable domain is NAGVMQNPRHLVRRRGQEARLRCSPMKGHSHVYWYRQLPEEGLKFMVYLQKENIIDESGMPKERFSAEFPKEGPSILRIQQVVRGDSAAYFCASSPSANSYEQYFGPGTRLTVT.

This chain uses TRBV24-1 with TRBJ2-7; TRBD1 matches 9 bases. The CDR3 consists of 15 residues. J gave up 5 bases and V 5 bases, and 9 bases lay outside the gene matches. Germline V gene sequence: CDR1 KGHDR, CDR2 SFDVKD. The CDR3 here is CATSASGQGINEQYF. For the CDR3, the DNA is TGTGCCACCAGTGCCTCCGGACAGGGGATCAACGAGCAGTACTTC.

As regards this clone: It may be a read error: a sequence one base away is much more abundant. The V gene is TRBV7-3, the J gene TRBJ1-1; TRBD1 aligns across 9 bases. J was trimmed by 1 base and V by 5 bases; bases with no gene match: 2. Germline CDR1 reads SGHTA; CDR2 reads FQGTGA. The CDR3 is 14 amino acids. The CDR3 loop is CASSQGQGNTEAFF. Written as DNA, the CDR3 is TGTGCCAGCAGCCAGGGACAGGGGAACACTGAAGCTTTCTTT.

The V call is TRBV5-6, the J call TRBJ1-1; D gene uncertain. V lost 0 bases and J lost 3, with 6 bases in between. Germline values: CDR1 SGHDT, CDR2 YYEEEE. The CDR3 is 13 residues long. The CDR3 region has the DNA TGTGCCAGCAGCTTGGGTCGGGACACTGAAGCTTTCTTT. This sequence encodes CASSLGRDTEAFF.

This chain links TRBV6-4 with TRBJ1-2; 10 nucleotides agree with TRBD1. Germline V gives CDR1 MRHNA, CDR2 SNTAGT. The CDR3 sequence is 14 residues long. V dropped 3 bases and J dropped 5; count of bases not matched to a gene: 3. The CDR3 DNA sequence: TGTGCCAGCAGTGAGACAGGGGGCGCTTATGGCTACACCTTC. Protein sequence: CASSETGGAYGYTF.

This chain uses TRBV18 with TRBJ1-1; a weak D match, TRBD1 (5 bases). V was shortened by 6 bases and J by 0 bases, with 8 bases between the two germline ends. The CDR3 has 13 amino acids. The V gene's germline CDR1 is KGHSH and CDR2 LQKENI. CDR3 sequence: CASSPDMNTEAFF. CDR3 coding DNA: TGTGCCAGCTCTCCGGACATGAACACTGAAGCTTTCTTT.

This clone was recorded a few times. The chain is built from TRBV5-4 and TRBJ1-2; 9 nucleotides agree with TRBD1. The V segment lost 4 bases and the J segment 0 bases; nucleotides outside the gene matches: 7. CDR3 length: 16 residues. Germline CDR1 reads SGHNT; CDR2 reads YYREEE (reference sequence). The CDR3 coding sequence is TGTGCCAGCAGCCGGGACAGGGAGGTGGCTAACTATGGCTACACCTTC. It encodes CASSRDREVANYGYTF.

This chain connects TRBV19 to TRBJ1-5, with 10 bases identical to TRBD1. This CDR3 comprises 14 residues. Germline loops: CDR1 LNHDA, CDR2 SQIVND (reference sequence). J lost 7 bases, V lost 4 bases, and 4 bases had no gene match. Here the CDR3 DNA reads TGTGCCAGTAGTAAACAGGGACAGGGGCAGCCCCAGCATTTT. It specifies CASSKQGQGQPQHF.

V is TRBV4-2 and J is TRBJ2-7, with 7 bases aligning to TRBD1. Germline assignment: CDR1 LGHNA and CDR2 YNFKEQ. Unmatched junction bases numbered 7, after V lost 5 bases and J lost 3 bases. CDR3 length: 14 residues. The chain's CDR3 is CASSKGAGLYEQYF. The CDR3 coding sequence is TGTGCCAGCAGCAAGGGGGCCGGCCTCTACGAGCAGTACTTC.

The genes are TRBV27 and TRBJ2-5, with a tentative D call TRBD2 (6 bases). This CDR3 spans 15 amino acids. CDR1 MNHEY and CDR2 SMNVEV come from the germline V gene (reference sequence). V lost 2 bases to trimming and J lost 4 bases, with 14 bases between them. DNA for the CDR3: TGTGCCAGCAGTTTAGCAGCGGGCGAGGGAGAGACCCAGTACTTC. Protein: CASSLAAGEGETQYF.